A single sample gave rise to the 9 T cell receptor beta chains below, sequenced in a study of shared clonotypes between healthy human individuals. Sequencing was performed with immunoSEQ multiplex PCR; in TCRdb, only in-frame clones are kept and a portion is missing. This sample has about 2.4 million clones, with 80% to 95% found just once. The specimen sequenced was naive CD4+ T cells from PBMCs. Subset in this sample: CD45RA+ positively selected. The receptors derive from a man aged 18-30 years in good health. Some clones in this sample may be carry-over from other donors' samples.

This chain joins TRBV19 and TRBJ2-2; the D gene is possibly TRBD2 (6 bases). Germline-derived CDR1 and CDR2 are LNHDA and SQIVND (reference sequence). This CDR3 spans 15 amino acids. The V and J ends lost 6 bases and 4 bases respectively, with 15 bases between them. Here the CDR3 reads CASRYRGEATGELFF. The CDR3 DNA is TGTGCCAGTAGGTATCGAGGGGAGGCCACCGGGGAGCTGTTTTTT.

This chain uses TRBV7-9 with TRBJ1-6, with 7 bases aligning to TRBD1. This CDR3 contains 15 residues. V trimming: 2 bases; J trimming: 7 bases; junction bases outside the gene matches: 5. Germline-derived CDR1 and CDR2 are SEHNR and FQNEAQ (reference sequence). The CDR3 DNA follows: TGTGCCAGCAGCTTAACCAGGGACAGAAATTCACCCCTCCACTTT. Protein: CASSLTRDRNSPLHF.

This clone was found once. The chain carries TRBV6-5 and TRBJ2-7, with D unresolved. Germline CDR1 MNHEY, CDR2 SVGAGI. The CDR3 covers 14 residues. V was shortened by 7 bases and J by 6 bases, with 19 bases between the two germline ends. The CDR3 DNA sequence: TGTGCCAGCACCCCACTCCAACCCGGGCTCGAGCAGTACTTC. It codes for CASTPLQPGLEQYF.

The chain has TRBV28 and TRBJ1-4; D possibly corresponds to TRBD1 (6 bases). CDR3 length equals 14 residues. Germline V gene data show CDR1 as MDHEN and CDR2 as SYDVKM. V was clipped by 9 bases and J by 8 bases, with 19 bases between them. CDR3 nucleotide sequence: TGTGCCAGTCTGCAGTTGGGGGCGGGAGAAAAACTGTTTTTT. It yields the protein CASLQLGAGEKLFF.

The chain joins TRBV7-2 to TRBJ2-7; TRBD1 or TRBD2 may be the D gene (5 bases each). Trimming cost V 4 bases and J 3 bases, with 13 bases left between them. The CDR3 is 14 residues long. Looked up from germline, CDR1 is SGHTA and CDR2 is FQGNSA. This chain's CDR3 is CASSSPGTLYEQYF. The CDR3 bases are TGTGCCAGCAGCTCACCCGGGACCCTCTACGAGCAGTACTTC.

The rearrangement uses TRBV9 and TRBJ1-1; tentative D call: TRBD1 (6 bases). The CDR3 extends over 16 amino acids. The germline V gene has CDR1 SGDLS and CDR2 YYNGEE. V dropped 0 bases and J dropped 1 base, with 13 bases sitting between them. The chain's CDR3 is CASSVGFGGSNTEAFF. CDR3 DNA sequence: TGTGCCAGCAGCGTAGGATTTGGGGGCTCGAACACTGAAGCTTTCTTT.

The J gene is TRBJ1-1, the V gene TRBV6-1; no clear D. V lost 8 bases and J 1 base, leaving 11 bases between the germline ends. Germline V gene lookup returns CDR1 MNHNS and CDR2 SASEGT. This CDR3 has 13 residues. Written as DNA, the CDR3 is TGTGCCAGCTTTCAGGACGGGAACACTGAAGCTTTCTTT. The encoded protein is CASFQDGNTEAFF.

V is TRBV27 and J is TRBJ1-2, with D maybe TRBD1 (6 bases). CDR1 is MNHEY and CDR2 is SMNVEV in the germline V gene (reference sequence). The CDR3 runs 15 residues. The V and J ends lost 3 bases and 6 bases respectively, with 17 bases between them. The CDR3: CASSLGALPRNGYTF. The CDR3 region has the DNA TGTGCCAGCAGTTTGGGGGCTCTACCGCGTAATGGCTACACCTTC.

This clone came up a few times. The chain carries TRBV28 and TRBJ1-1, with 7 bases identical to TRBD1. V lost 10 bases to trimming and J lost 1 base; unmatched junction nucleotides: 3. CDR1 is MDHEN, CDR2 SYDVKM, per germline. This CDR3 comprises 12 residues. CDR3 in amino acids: CAIDRANTEAFF. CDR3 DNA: TGTGCCATTGACAGGGCGAACACTGAAGCTTTCTTT.